In its sample, the clone carrying this T cell receptor (beta chain) was seen once. Within the sample, other DNA sequences also encode this same CDR3. V shed 6 bases, J shed 6 bases, and the junction held 4 bases outside the gene matches. CDR1 is SQVTM, CDR2 ANQGSEA, per germline. CDR3 length equals 14 residues. As handled by the study authors: Amplification with reference gene primers provided the estimates of nucleated cell counts. Only in-frame clones appear in the TCRdb table, and some are missing; sequencing was by immunoSEQ multiplex PCR. The V and J calls and clone size come from that table; D and trimming were worked out from the DNA. The sample carries some 140,000 clones, around 80% recorded once. These data belong to a study of blood T cell repertoires in COVID-19. Study as a whole: The cDNA or gDNA used as material had been derived from T cells, B-cell-depleted T cells, or PBMCs.

This chain links TRBV29-1 with TRBJ2-3; 15 bases align to TRBD2. The clonotype originates from a man aged 35-49 years with acute COVID-19. Sequencing used PBMCs or T cells enriched from blood (not recorded which). CDR3 in amino acids: CSVGLAGGRDTQYF. The CDR3, as DNA: TGCAGCGTCGGACTAGCGGGAGGGCGGGATACGCAGTATTTT.